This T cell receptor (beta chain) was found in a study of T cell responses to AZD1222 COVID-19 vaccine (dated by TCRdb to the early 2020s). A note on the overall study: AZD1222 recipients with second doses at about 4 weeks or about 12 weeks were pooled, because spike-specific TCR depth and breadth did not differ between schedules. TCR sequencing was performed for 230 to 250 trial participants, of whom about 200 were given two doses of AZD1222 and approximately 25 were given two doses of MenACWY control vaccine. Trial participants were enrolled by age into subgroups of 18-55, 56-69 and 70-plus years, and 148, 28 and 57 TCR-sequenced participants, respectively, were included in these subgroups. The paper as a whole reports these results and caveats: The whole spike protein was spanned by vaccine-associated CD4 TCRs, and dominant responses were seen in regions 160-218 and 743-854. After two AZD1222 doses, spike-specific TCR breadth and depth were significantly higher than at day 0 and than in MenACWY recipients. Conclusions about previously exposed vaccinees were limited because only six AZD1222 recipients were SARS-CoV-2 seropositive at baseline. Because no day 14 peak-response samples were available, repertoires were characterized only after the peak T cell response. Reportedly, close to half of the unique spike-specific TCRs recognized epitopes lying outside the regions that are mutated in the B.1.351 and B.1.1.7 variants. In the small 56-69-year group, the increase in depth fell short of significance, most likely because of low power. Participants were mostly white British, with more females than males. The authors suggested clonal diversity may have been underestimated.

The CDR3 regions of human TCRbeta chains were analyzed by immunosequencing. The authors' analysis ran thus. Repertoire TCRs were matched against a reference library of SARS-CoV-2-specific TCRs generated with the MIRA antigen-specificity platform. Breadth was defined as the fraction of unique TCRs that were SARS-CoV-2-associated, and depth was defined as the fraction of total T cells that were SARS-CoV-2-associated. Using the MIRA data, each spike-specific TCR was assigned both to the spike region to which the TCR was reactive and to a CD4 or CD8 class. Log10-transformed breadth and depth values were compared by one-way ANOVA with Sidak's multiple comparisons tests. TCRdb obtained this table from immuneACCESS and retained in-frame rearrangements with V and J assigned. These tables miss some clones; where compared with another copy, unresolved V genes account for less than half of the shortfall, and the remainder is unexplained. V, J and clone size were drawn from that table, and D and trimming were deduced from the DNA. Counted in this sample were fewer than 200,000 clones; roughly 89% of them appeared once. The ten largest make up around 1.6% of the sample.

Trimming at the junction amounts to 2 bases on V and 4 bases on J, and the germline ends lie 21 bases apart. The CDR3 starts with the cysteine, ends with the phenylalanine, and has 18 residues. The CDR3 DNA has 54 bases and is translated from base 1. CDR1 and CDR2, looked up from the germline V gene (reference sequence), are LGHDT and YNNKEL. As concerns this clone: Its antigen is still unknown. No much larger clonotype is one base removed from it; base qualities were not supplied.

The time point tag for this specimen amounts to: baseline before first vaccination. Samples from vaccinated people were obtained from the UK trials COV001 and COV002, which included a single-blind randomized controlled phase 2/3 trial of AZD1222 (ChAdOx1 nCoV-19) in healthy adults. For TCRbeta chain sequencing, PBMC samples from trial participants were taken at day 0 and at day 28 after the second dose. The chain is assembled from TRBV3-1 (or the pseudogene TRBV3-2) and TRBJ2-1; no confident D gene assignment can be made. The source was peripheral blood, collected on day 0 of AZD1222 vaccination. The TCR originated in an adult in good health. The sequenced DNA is TGTGCCAGCAGCCAACTCGTTCCGAGGACCCACCAATACAATGAGCAGTTCTTC. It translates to CASSQLVPRTHQYNEQFF.